This T cell receptor beta chain derives from a study of CD8 T cells in ankylosing spondylitis (dated by TCRdb to about 2017). Broadly, across the study: The study set out to find disease-linked TCR variants by profiling T cell receptor beta repertoires in ankylosing spondylitis patients and healthy donors. The whole study cohort included 90 to 120 healthy donors and about two dozen ankylosing spondylitis patients. Samples of peripheral blood were taken, and for ankylosing spondylitis patients, synovial fluid was collected as well.

For CDR1 and CDR2, the germline V gene lists MNHNS and SASEGT. Trimming takes 6 bases off V and 1 base off J; junction bases not matched to a gene: 8. From the cysteine up to the phenylalanine, the CDR3 has a length of 15 residues. The retained sequence is limited to the CDR3, 45 bases, with the frame set at the first base. The study at large found these results: Blood from ankylosing spondylitis patients appeared to be characterized by a TCR beta motif composed of eight or nine highly homologous amino acid variants. The disease-linked clones had a CD8+ phenotype and were found at relatively low frequencies in peripheral blood. The disease-linked clones were reported as significantly enriched in matched synovial fluid samples from ankylosing spondylitis patients. Some motif variants were previously reported in synovial fluid and blood of reactive arthritis patients, suggesting common disease-initiation mechanisms.

On this clonotype: Its target antigen remains unknown. No clone much larger than this one lies a single base away; base qualities are absent.

The sample was run on an Illumina MiSeq. Quantitative 5'-RACE with molecular barcodes was used to prepare TCR beta libraries. In the authors' own workflow: To identify disease-linked TCR variants, a new computational method was used, one built on a probabilistic model of VDJ rearrangement. In-frame beta chains were kept once TCRdb had trimmed the public reads at Q25 with fastp and called clones with MiXCR. Under each unique CDR3 protein, matching rows form one entry showing the most common genes and DNA. The V and J calls reflect TCRdb's pipeline rather than the authors' work. This sample holds over 25,000 distinct CDR3 sequences; more than 13% were observed only once. Roughly 36% of the sample rests with the top ten.

The chain links TRBV6-1 with TRBJ1-1, and TRBD1 aligns with 7 junction nucleotides. The specimen sequenced was blood. The source of this sequence is a male donor with ankylosing spondylitis or in good health (not recorded which). At the DNA level, the sequence is TGTGCCAGCAGGCCTCAGGGACAGACGAACACTGAAGCTTTCTTT. Its translation is CASRPQGQTNTEAFF.